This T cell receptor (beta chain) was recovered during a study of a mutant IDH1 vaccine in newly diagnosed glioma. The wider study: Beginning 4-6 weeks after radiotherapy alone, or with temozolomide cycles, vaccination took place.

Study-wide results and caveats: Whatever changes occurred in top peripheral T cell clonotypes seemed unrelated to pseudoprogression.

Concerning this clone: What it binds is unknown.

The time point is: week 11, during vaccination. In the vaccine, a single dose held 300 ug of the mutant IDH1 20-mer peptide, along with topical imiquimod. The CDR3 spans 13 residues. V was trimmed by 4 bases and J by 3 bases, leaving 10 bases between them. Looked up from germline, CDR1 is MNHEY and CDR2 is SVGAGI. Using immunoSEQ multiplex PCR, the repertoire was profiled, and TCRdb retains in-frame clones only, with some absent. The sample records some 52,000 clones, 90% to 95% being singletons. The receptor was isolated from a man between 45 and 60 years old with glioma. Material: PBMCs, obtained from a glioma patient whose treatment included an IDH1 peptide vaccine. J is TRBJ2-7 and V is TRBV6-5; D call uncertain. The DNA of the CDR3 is TGTGCCAGCAGTTTAGCACTCCACTACGAGCAGTACTTC. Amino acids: CASSLALHYEQYF.